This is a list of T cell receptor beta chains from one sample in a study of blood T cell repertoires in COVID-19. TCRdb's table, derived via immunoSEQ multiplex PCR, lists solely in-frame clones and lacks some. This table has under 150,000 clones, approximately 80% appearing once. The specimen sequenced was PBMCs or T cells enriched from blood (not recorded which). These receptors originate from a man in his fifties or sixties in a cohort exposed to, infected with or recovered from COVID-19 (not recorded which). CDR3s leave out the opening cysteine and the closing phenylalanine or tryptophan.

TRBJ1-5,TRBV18,ASSGQGSNQPQH
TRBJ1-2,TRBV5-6,ASSFRQGWGYT
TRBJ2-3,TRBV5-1,ASSLEAGVLDTQY
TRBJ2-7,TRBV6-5,ASSQGQIYEQY
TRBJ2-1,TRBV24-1,ATSDWGGGVGQF
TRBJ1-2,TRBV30,AWDLGGRYGYT
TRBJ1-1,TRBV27,ASSSGLPTGMREAEAF
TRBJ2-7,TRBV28,ASDAPGQGPYEQY
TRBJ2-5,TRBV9,ASSVHEQTSRETQY
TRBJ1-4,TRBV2,ASSEGQGTNEKLF
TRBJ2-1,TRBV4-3,ASSQDIQEAGGPIGEQF
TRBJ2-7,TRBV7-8,ASSLTSGAYEQY
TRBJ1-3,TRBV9,ASSVLGPQSPSGNTIY
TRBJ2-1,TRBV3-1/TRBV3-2,ASSQGSGGNEQF
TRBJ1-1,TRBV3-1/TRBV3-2,ASSQLGQGYNTEAF
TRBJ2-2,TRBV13,ASSSHRVGTGELF
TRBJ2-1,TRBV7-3,ASSRGLAGADEQF
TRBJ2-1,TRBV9,ASSVGPLDSGVEEQF
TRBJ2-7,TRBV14,ASSQRQGPYEQY
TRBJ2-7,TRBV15,ATSRDLGAETYEQY
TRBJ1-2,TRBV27,ASSLSFLGGGYT
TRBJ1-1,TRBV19,ASSKDTTEAF
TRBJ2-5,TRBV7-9,ASSFEGQGVQETQY
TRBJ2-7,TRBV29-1,SVARGTGGHEQY
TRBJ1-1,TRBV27,ASSPNPGQANTEAF
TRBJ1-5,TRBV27,ASGQGIKPQH
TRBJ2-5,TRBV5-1,ASSLVIQETQY
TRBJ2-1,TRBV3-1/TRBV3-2,ASSQGLAGGYNEQF
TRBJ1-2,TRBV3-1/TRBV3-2,ASSQTRTGGTYGYT
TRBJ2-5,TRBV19,ASGGETQY
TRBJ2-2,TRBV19,ASSIGGLYGELF
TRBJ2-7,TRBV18,ASSPTGSGYEQY
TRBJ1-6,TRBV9,ASTPEGAHNSPLH
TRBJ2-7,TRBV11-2,ASSLDFDRVDYEQY
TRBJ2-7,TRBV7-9,ASSLQGLLSYEQY
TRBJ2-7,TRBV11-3,ASSLAGSYEQY
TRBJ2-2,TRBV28,ARLPGQGNGELF
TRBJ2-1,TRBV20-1,SASSGGPNEQF
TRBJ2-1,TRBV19,ASRALHSSYNEQF
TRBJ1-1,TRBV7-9,ASSFGQEPKTEAF
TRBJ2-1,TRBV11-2,ASSWGLAGGEQF